This passage covers 10 T cell receptor beta chains from one sample sequenced in a study of T cells in Graves' hyperthyroidism and ophthalmopathy. Authors of the study amplified TCR beta CDR3 regions from RNA transcripts. First-round RT-PCR of the TCR CDR3 relied on the HTBI primer set. Using its own MiXCR run on the multiplex PCR reads, TCRdb lists one record per CDR3 protein. Of about 640,000 distinct CDR3 sequences in the sample, about 14% were seen once. The sequenced material came from blood. The receptors here all came from a woman between 45 and 65 years old with Graves' ophthalmopathy.

Regarding this clonotype: A much larger clone lies one base from this, so it may be a read error. This chain joins TRBV28 and TRBJ2-1; 11 nucleotides align to TRBD2. Germline V CDR1 and CDR2: MDHEN, SYDVKM. There are 17 residues in the CDR3. The ends lost 5 bases at V and 8 bases at J; junction bases unmatched: 14. Here the CDR3 reads CASSDTGTSGSSDEQFF. CDR3 DNA: TGTGCCAGCAGTGATACGGGGACTAGCGGATCCTCGGATGAGCAGTTCTTC.

This clonotype has a count of ten or more. This chain links TRBV28 with TRBJ1-1, with TRBD1 matching over 7 bases. This CDR3 has 16 residues. V shed 6 bases, J shed 4 bases, and the junction held 14 bases outside the gene matches. Germline loops: CDR1 MDHEN, CDR2 SYDVKM. In DNA, the CDR3 is TGTGCCAGCAGATACCTACAGGGGAATGGAGGCACTGAAGCTTTCTTT. Protein sequence: CASRYLQGNGGTEAFF. Full variable domain (outside the CDR3, taken from reference TRBV28 and TRBJ1-1): DVKVTQSSRYLVKRTGEKVFLECVQDMDHENMFWYRQDPGLGLRLIYFSYDVKMKEKGDIPEGYSVSREKKERFSLILESASTNQTSMYLCASRYLQGNGGTEAFFGQGTRLTVV.

This clonotype was picked up a small number of times. The V gene is TRBV4-1, the J gene TRBJ1-1; D remains unclear. The CDR3 is 13 amino acids. Between the trimmed V and J ends, which lost 4 bases and 4 bases, there was a span of 10 bases. CDR1 is MGHRA, CDR2 YSYEKL, per germline. Here the CDR3 DNA reads TGCGCCAGCAGCCCGGGCCCCTCCACTGAAGCTTTCTTT. Translation gives CASSPGPSTEAFF.

V usage is TRBV12-3 or TRBV12-4 and J usage is TRBJ2-3; perhaps TRBD2 as D (5 bases). V was cut by 5 bases and J by 4 bases, with 13 bases left in between. The CDR3 has 14 residues. The CDR3 DNA sequence: TGTGCCAGCAGTCTCGGAGGAGAGCCAGATACGCAGTATTTT. Translated: CASSLGGEPDTQYF.

The chain links TRBV12-3 or TRBV12-4 to TRBJ2-7, with D unresolved. Trimming pared 3 bases from V and 4 bases from J, leaving 13 bases between. The CDR3 length is 14 residues. The CDR3 nucleotides are TGTGCCAGCAGTTTTGGTGGGCCTGCTTACGAGCAGTACTTC. The encoded protein is CASSFGGPAYEQYF.

This clonotype was seen more than once but under ten times. This rearrangement joins TRBV30 to TRBJ2-1; TRBD2 agrees at 7 bases. The CDR3 is made up of 15 amino acids. Losses at the gene ends were 4 bases for V and 0 bases for J; bases not matched to a gene: 6. Looked up from germline, CDR1 is GTSNPN and CDR2 is SVGIG (reference sequence). CDR3 DNA sequence: TGTGCCTGGATTAGCGGGCTTAGCTCCTACAATGAGCAGTTCTTC. Protein: CAWISGLSSYNEQFF.

This clonotype was counted ten times or more. The chain is built from TRBV6-1 and TRBJ2-1; TRBD1 matches 9 bases. The CDR3 length is 13 residues. Trimming removed 5 bases from V and 10 bases from J; junction bases left unmatched: 6. Germline lookup yields CDR1 MNHNS and CDR2 SASEGT. CDR3 region: CASSRTGGSEQFF. Here the CDR3 DNA reads TGTGCCAGCAGTCGTACAGGGGGCAGCGAGCAGTTCTTC.

This clonotype was seen ten or more times. V gene TRBV11-2 combines with J gene TRBJ1-3, with 7 bases that match TRBD1. Germline V gene sequence: CDR1 SGHAT, CDR2 FQNNGV. There are 15 residues in the CDR3. The V and J ends lost 6 bases and 0 bases, in that order; junction bases with no gene match: 5. The CDR3 region has the DNA TGTGCCAGCAGAGACCGGGACAGCTCTGGAAACACCATATATTTT. Translating it yields CASRDRDSSGNTIYF.

Of note for this clonotype: A much larger clone differs by one base, so this may be a read error. The gene calls are TRBV6-1 and TRBJ2-7; 9 bases fit TRBD1. CDR3 length: 12 amino acids. In germline, CDR1 is MNHNS, CDR2 SASEGT. V dropped 11 bases and J dropped 7; count of bases not matched to a gene: 9. The CDR3 loop is CACQDRGGEQYF. The CDR3 region has the DNA TGTGCCTGCCAGGACAGGGGTGGAGAGCAGTACTTC.

This clonotype was seen repeatedly, ten times or more. V and J are TRBV28 and TRBJ1-1; no clear D. The CDR3 has 12 residues. Between the trimmed V and J ends, which lost 2 bases and 5 bases, there was a span of 6 bases. CDR1 and CDR2 (germline): MDHEN, SYDVKM. In DNA form, the CDR3 reads TGTGCCAGCAGTTTACTCCAGACTGAAGCTTTCTTT. This sequence encodes CASSLLQTEAFF.